This paragraph covers one T cell receptor beta chain sequence. Its antigen is still unknown. This sample is drawn from a study of blood T cells in healthy people across ages. Study-wide results and caveats: Donor CMV status was unknown, possibly confounding expanded clonotype changes. A strong correlation between TCR beta diversity and naive T cell percentage was seen. Age brought a roughly linear fall in TCR beta diversity measured per million T cells.

PCR was performed a second time for roughly 7 to 12 cycles using a sample-barcoded 5' primer and a J-beta primer mix. Each CDR3 protein gets one entry after TCRdb re-called the 5' RACE reads with MiXCR. The sample lists 650,000 to 1,000,000 distinct CDR3 sequences; about 46% were seen once. Peripheral blood, approximately 10 milliliters per donor, was collected. Sequenced: blood. This TCR came from an older man in good health.

As DNA, the CDR3 is TGTGCCACCTTGACAGGGGGTTCCTACAATGAGCAGTTCTTC. It codes for CATLTGGSYNEQFF. J is TRBJ2-1 and V is TRBV6-5; TRBD1 matches 9 bases. Germline CDR1 is MNHEY and CDR2 is SVGAGI. V lost 10 bases and J lost 1; bases outside the gene matches: 5. The CDR3 spans 14 residues.